The 10 T cell receptor beta chains below come from one sample, sequenced in a study of blood T cells in healthy people across ages. A second PCR of about 6 to 12 cycles used a sample-barcoded 5' primer and a J-beta primer mix. TCRdb re-analysed the 5' RACE reads in MiXCR, keeping a single row per CDR3 protein. The sample shows over a million distinct CDR3 sequences, 20% to 25% of them seen only once. These data were likewise used in another study, on T cells of mothers and their children.

The source material was blood. Receptors originate from a girl aged 2 to 9 in good health.

This clonotype turned up a few times. CDR3 residues: CSVAGSRWGYEQYF. The DNA of the CDR3 is TGCAGCGTTGCCGGTTCGAGATGGGGCTACGAGCAGTACTTC. This rearrangement joins TRBV29-1 to TRBJ2-7; no clear D. Trimming stripped 4 bases from V and 3 bases from J, with 16 bases between. The CDR3 sequence is 14 residues long. Germline assignment: CDR1 SQVTM and CDR2 ANQGSEA.

This clonotype was counted a few times. The V and J genes are TRBV14 and TRBJ1-4; D is unclear. V gave up 5 bases and J gave up 8 bases, with 9 bases separating them. CDR1 and CDR2 (germline): SGHDN, FVKESK. The CDR3 loop spans 12 amino acids. The CDR3 DNA reads TGTGCCAGCAGCAGCTATGTGGAAAAACTGTTTTTT. This codes for CASSSYVEKLFF.

This clonotype was detected ten times or more. CDR3 amino acids: CSVLGGGLADTQYF. The CDR3 DNA follows: TGCAGCGTGCTGGGGGGGGGCCTTGCAGATACGCAGTATTTT. The chain combines TRBV29-1 with TRBJ2-3, with D possibly TRBD2 on 7 matching bases. This CDR3 comprises 14 residues. Germline CDR1 is SQVTM and CDR2 is ANQGSEA. The V end lost 6 bases, the J end lost 4 bases, and 17 bases lay between the germline ends.

This sequence joins TRBV6-1 and TRBJ1-2; D not resolved. The CDR3 sequence is 14 residues long. CDR1 is MNHNS and CDR2 is SASEGT in the germline V gene. With 8 bases removed from V and 3 bases from J, the gap between germline ends came to 16 bases. The chain's CDR3 is CASREATGDYGYTF. In DNA, the CDR3 is TGTGCCAGCCGGGAGGCCACCGGGGACTATGGCTACACCTTC.

This clonotype was seen a few times. This rearrangement joins TRBV29-1 to TRBJ2-1; perhaps TRBD1 as D (6 bases). The CDR3 runs 12 residues. The germline V and J ends were trimmed by 8 bases and 7 bases, with 15 bases remaining between them. From germline, CDR1 is SQVTM and CDR2 ANQGSEA. The CDR3 DNA reads as TGCAGCCTATGGGGGCGGACTAATGAGCAGTTCTTC. Protein sequence: CSLWGRTNEQFF.

The V gene is TRBV11-3, the J gene TRBJ2-1, with D possibly called TRBD1 or TRBD2 (5 bases each). V dropped 5 bases and J dropped 3 bases, with 20 bases sitting between them. Per the germline V gene, CDR1 is SGHNT and CDR2 is YENEEA. There are 17 residues in the CDR3. CDR3 sequence reads: CASSLRGDAPIYNEQFF. CDR3 in DNA: TGTGCCAGCAGCCTGAGGGGTGACGCACCAATCTACAATGAGCAGTTCTTC.

This clonotype was detected only a few times. Mismatch with germline at one junction end may stem from a read error. The genes are TRBV10-3 and TRBJ1-1; possible D gene TRBD1, 5 bases. CDR1 and CDR2 from the germline V gene are ENHRY and SYGVKD. The CDR3 totals 18 residues. CDR3 sequence reads: CAISESGLSRGVNTEAFF. CDR3 sequence (DNA): TGTGCCATCAGCGAGTCCGGACTCTCCCGAGGGGTGAACACTGAAGCTTTCTTT.

V usage is TRBV28 and J usage is TRBJ2-1; the D is unclear. Germline CDR1 is MDHEN and CDR2 is SYDVKM. V shed 3 bases and J shed 9 bases, with 9 bases lying between them. The CDR3 is 12 amino acids. CDR3 sequence: CASSLSSFEQFF. As DNA, the CDR3 is TGTGCCAGCAGTTTGAGTTCCTTTGAGCAGTTCTTC.

CDR3 region: CASSYIGQYQETQYF. Here the CDR3 DNA reads TGTGCCAGCAGTTATATAGGACAGTACCAAGAGACCCAGTACTTC. This sequence joins TRBV6-2 or TRBV6-3 and TRBJ2-5; D may be TRBD1 (6 bases). V was clipped by 3 bases and J by 0 bases, with 11 bases between them. The CDR3 contains 15 residues. Germline CDR1 and CDR2: MNHEY and SVGEGT.

A note on this clonotype: Being one base from a much bigger clone, this may be a read error. The rearrangement links TRBV7-3 to TRBJ1-2, with D possibly matching TRBD1 (6 bases). There are 13 residues in the CDR3. CDR1 and CDR2 (germline): SGHTA, FQGTGA. The CDR3 here is CACSFGGANGYTF. Here the CDR3 DNA reads TGTGCCTGCAGCTTTGGGGGGGCAAATGGCTACACCTTC.